This TCR beta chain was observed in a study of response to subunit inactivated influenza vaccine. One entry per CDR3 protein, called by TCRdb with MiXCR from the RT-PCR reads. Found here are more than 700,000 distinct CDR3 sequences, around 20% of them singletons; the top ten hold about 9.4%. V was cut by 6 bases and J by 0 bases, with 13 bases left in between. The CDR3 is made up of 15 amino acids. Germline values: CDR1 MNHNS, CDR2 SASEGT. The rearrangement links TRBV6-1 to TRBJ2-3; TRBD1 or TRBD2 may be the D gene (5 bases each). Specimen: PBMCs from blood, collected approximately 5 days after vaccination. The source of this sequence is a man in his fifties or sixties who received an inactivated influenza vaccine. The CDR3 nucleotides read TGTGCCAGCAGCTCGGGGCGGCTCAGCACAGATACGCAGTATTTT. Protein sequence: CASSSGRLSTDTQYF.